Listed below are T cell receptor beta chains from one sample, sequenced in a study of tumor-infiltrating lymphocytes in primary liver carcinoma. TCRdb analysed the multiplex PCR reads with MiXCR anew, one entry per CDR3 protein. Of some 20,000 distinct CDR3 sequences listed, roughly 80% are singletons. Sequenced: liver tumor tissue from sampling region 4. These receptors all come from a woman between 25 and 40 years old with primary liver carcinoma and hepatitis B virus infection. Both conserved end residues are part of each CDR3. D genes are given only for firm matches. Where a row states a size, it is once, few, many or the class of an expanded clone; other rows omit it.

J gene,D gene,V gene,clone size,CDR3 protein,CDR3 DNA
TRBJ2-3,.,TRBV7-8,.,CANNSLVSDTQYF,TGTGCCAACAACTCACTAGTATCAGATACCCAGTATTTT
TRBJ1-4,.,TRBV5-6,few,CASNLAWLSEKPFF,TGTGCCAGCAACTTGGCTTGGCTGAGTGAAAAACCGTTTTTT
TRBJ2-1,.,TRBV6-5,.,CASSSISASYNEQFF,TGTGCCAGCAGTTCGATTAGCGCCTCCTACAATGAGCAGTTCTTC
TRBJ2-2,.,TRBV12-3/TRBV12-4,.,CASKGLGFGELFF,TGTGCCAGCAAGGGACTGGGGTTCGGGGAGCTGTTTTTT
TRBJ2-3,.,TRBV13,.,CLSSLGLTDTQYF,TGTCTCAGCAGCTTGGGCTTAACAGATACGCAGTATTTT
TRBJ1-5,TRBD1,TRBV5-6,.,CASNTGGSDLPQHF,TGTGCCAGCAACACAGGGGGCAGCGATCTGCCCCAGCATTTT
TRBJ2-2,TRBD2,TRBV19,many,CASRRLAGDTGELFF,TGTGCCAGTAGGAGACTAGCGGGAGACACCGGGGAGCTGTTTTTT
TRBJ2-1,TRBD2,TRBV4-3,once,CASGQDWDYPYNEQFF,TGCGCCAGCGGCCAAGATTGGGACTACCCTTACAATGAGCAGTTCTTC
TRBJ1-6,.,TRBV28,.,CANNGLSGASPLHF,TGTGCCAACAATGGACTATCCGGGGCTTCACCCCTCCACTTT
TRBJ2-6,TRBD1,TRBV20-1,.,CSAWDRGGTNVLTF,TGCAGTGCTTGGGACAGGGGCGGTACCAACGTCCTGACTTTC
TRBJ2-3,.,TRBV6-1,.,CASSAVRLTGTQYF,TGTGCCAGCAGTGCTGTGCGGCTTACAGGTACGCAGTATTTT
TRBJ2-7,.,TRBV7-8,.,CASSPLLVGEGLEQYF,TGTGCCAGCAGCCCATTACTAGTGGGCGAAGGCCTCGAACAATACTTC
TRBJ2-1,TRBD2,TRBV29-1,.,CNVAGWEGRTFF,TGCAACGTCGCGGGGTGGGAGGGCAGAACGTTCTTC
TRBJ2-7,.,TRBV13,.,CASSLRSGSYEQYF,TGTGCCAGCAGTCTTAGAAGCGGATCCTACGAGCAATACTTC
TRBJ2-7,.,TRBV4-3,.,CVSSQDFPWSYDQYF,TGCGTCAGCAGCCAAGATTTTCCATGGTCCTACGATCAGTACTTC
TRBJ1-3,.,TRBV11-2,.,CVSSLYRETGNTIYF,TGTGTCAGCAGCTTATATAGGGAAACTGGAAACACCATATATTTT
TRBJ1-5,TRBD1,TRBV5-6,.,CANSTGGSNQPQHF,TGCGCCAACAGCACAGGGGGCAGCAATCAGCCCCAACATTTT
TRBJ2-5,TRBD2,TRBV28,.,CASRGGGSAEIQYF,TGTGCCAGCCGTGGGGGGGGGAGTGCTGAGATCCAGTACTTC
TRBJ2-3,.,TRBV10-3,few,CTISEQTDAQYF,TGTACCATCAGTGAACAGACAGATGCGCAGTATTTT
TRBJ2-7,.,TRBV11-3,.,CASSCRDTDYSYDQYF,TGTGCCAGCAGCTGCCGGGACACGGATTACTCCTACGATCAGTACTTC
TRBJ2-1,.,TRBV10-3,.,CAISHTVTQDEQFF,TGTGCCATCAGTCACACGGTGACCCAGGATGAGCAGTTCTTC
TRBJ1-1,TRBD1,TRBV11-2,.,CAISARDRGRKRWSNNEAFF,TGTGCCATCAGCGCTCGGGACAGGGGGCGTAAGAGGTGGAGTAACAATGAAGCCTTCTTT
TRBJ2-7,TRBD2,TRBV4-2,once,CAISQEHIRRGGPREQYF,TGTGCCATCAGCCAGGAACACATAAGACGGGGGGGACCGCGCGAGCAGTACTTC
TRBJ2-2,TRBD2,TRBV6-5,.,CACTPSGANTGELFF,TGTGCCTGCACCCCTAGCGGAGCGAACACCGGTGAGCTGTTTTTT
TRBJ2-7,.,TRBV11-2,once,CASSPACELYF,TGTGCCAGTAGTCCAGCCTGTGAGCTGTACTTC